This T cell receptor beta chain was recorded in a study of blood T cells in healthy people across ages. Study conclusions and caveats: Versus aged donors, long-lived donors had higher diversity and more naive CD4+ cells.

A second PCR, run for about 7 to 11 cycles, used a sample-barcoded 5' primer plus a J-beta primer mix. TCRdb recomputed calls from the 5' RACE reads with MiXCR, one row per CDR3 protein. The sample lists around 800,000 distinct CDR3 sequences, 20% to 30% seen once, with about 2.9% in the top ten. CDR1 SEHNR and CDR2 FQNEAQ come from the germline V gene (reference sequence). The germline V and J ends were trimmed by 5 bases and 2 bases, with 10 bases remaining between them. This CDR3 spans 14 amino acids. This clonotype was counted between two and nine times. What it binds is unknown. This same sample was also part of a study on T cells of mothers and their children. This second study notes: Sample barcodes and 2-4 random nucleotides came from the second PCR's M1S primer. The yield was over 8 million TCR beta CDR3 reads from each mother and around 2.9 million from each child. Thymic selection molds TCR recombination output in a comparable way in related and unrelated pairs.

The TCR sequence derives from a boy aged 5-17 years in good health. The V call is TRBV7-9, the J call TRBJ2-1; D not certain. The sequenced sample was blood. CDR3 bases: TGTGCCAGCAGCAAGGTCGAGCCCTACAATGAGCAGTTCTTC. Translating it yields CASSKVEPYNEQFF.